The 22 T cell receptor beta chains listed next were all sequenced from one sample in a study of T cell repertoires in cytomegalovirus infection. TCRdb re-called the reads with MiXCR, one entry per CDR3 protein. The table has around 350,000 distinct CDR3 sequences, over 15% seen once. Sequenced: PBMCs. Every receptor here comes from a human donor in good health (CMV status not recorded). Some clones in this sample may be carry-over from other donors' samples.

The rearrangement joins TRBV28 to TRBJ1-1, with D tentatively TRBD1 (6 bases). In germline, CDR1 is MDHEN, CDR2 SYDVKM. Trimming cost V 7 bases and J 2 bases, with 11 bases left between them. This CDR3 contains 13 residues. CDR3 in amino acids: CASTQGRNTEAFF. The CDR3 bases are TGTGCCAGCACCCAGGGGAGAAACACTGAAGCTTTCTTT.

This clonotype was counted only a few times. The rearrangement links TRBV4-3 to TRBJ2-2; D not resolved. Trimming stripped 6 bases from V and 0 bases from J, with 14 bases between. Germline CDR1 and CDR2: LGHNA and YSLEER. The CDR3 covers 16 residues. The CDR3 here is CASRSEVAANTGELFF. CDR3 DNA: TGCGCCAGCAGATCTGAAGTGGCAGCGAACACCGGGGAGCTGTTTTTT.

This clonotype came up many times. J is TRBJ1-5 and V is TRBV7-7, with 7 bases matching TRBD1. Germline-derived CDR1 and CDR2 are SSHAT and FNYEAQ (reference sequence). The CDR3 extends over 13 amino acids. V was clipped by 5 bases and J by 6 bases; unmatched bases: 4. DNA of the CDR3: TGTGCCAGCAGCCGGGACAGAAGTCAGCCCCAGCATTTT. Its protein product is CASSRDRSQPQHF.

This clonotype was seen a few times. The rearrangement uses TRBV7-9 and TRBJ2-3, with D perhaps TRBD2 (6 bases). The length of the CDR3 is 13 residues. V lost 6 bases and J 6 bases, leaving 13 bases between the germline ends. Germline CDR1 SEHNR, CDR2 FQNEAQ (reference sequence). The CDR3 region is CASRLTAGDTQYF. The CDR3 nucleotides are TGTGCCAGCAGATTGACGGCGGGGGATACGCAGTATTTT.

J is TRBJ2-2 and V is TRBV6-2 or TRBV6-3; 9 nucleotides agree with TRBD1. This CDR3 is built from 16 residues. Germline CDR1 is MNHEY and CDR2 is SVGEGT. Unmatched junction bases numbered 6, after V lost 2 bases and J lost 5 bases. CDR3 DNA sequence: TGTGCCAGCAGTTACAAACCCGGGACAGGGACCGGGGAGCTGTTTTTT. The encoded protein is CASSYKPGTGTGELFF.

This clonotype was seen ten or more times. The chain has TRBV12-3 or TRBV12-4 and TRBJ2-7, with 11 bases identical to TRBD1. Trimming cost V 7 bases and J 6 bases; bases outside gene matches: 8. This CDR3 spans 14 amino acids. DNA for the CDR3: TGTGCCAGCAAGCCCGGGACAGGGGGTCGCGAGCAGTACTTC. It codes for CASKPGTGGREQYF.

As regards this clonotype: One end of the junction fails to match germline, which may point to a read error. The J gene is TRBJ2-1, the V gene TRBV28, with 8 bases that match TRBD1. Germline values: CDR1 MDHEN, CDR2 SYDVKM. This CDR3 comprises 11 residues. The CDR3 loop is CASSKSGQVVF. CDR3 DNA sequence: TGTGCCAGCAGTAAGTCGGGACAGGTTGTCTTC.

There are many counts of this clonotype. The J gene is TRBJ2-7, the V gene TRBV11-2; 7 nucleotides align to TRBD2. CDR3 length: 14 residues. Trimming cost V 2 bases and J 0 bases; bases outside gene matches: 1. Germline CDR1 and CDR2: SGHAT and FQNNGV. The CDR3 sequence is CASSLQRDSYEQYF. As DNA, the CDR3 is TGTGCCAGCAGCTTACAGCGGGACTCCTACGAGCAGTACTTC.

This clonotype came up many times. The chain recombines TRBV7-2 with TRBJ1-6; D gene unclear. The CDR3 covers 16 residues. Trimming took 3 bases from V and 10 from J, leaving 19 bases between them. In germline, CDR1 is SGHTA, CDR2 FQGNSA. Here the CDR3 DNA reads TGTGCCAGCAGCTTGAATCCAGCAGGATCGAACTCACCCCTCCACTTT. Protein sequence: CASSLNPAGSNSPLHF. Full variable domain (rest looked up from reference TRBV7-2 and TRBJ1-6): GAGVSQSPSNKVTEKGKDVELRCDPISGHTALYWYRQSLGQGLEFLIYFQGNSAPDKSGLPSDRFSAERTGGSVSTLTIQRTQQEDSAVYLCASSLNPAGSNSPLHFGNGTRLTVT.

There are a few counts of this clonotype. The chain is built from TRBV7-8 and TRBJ2-5; perhaps TRBD2 as D (6 bases). Germline V gene sequence: CDR1 SGHVS, CDR2 FQNEAQ. The CDR3 spans 17 residues. Trimming removed 5 bases from V and 5 bases from J, with 24 bases in between. CDR3 region: CASSPPSSGRDMETQYF. The CDR3 DNA sequence: TGTGCCAGCAGCCCCCCGTCTTCTGGGCGGGATATGGAGACCCAGTACTTC. The full variable domain, in which reference TRBV7-8 and TRBJ2-5 provide the parts outside the CDR3, is GAGVSQSPRYKVAKRGQDVALRCDPISGHVSLFWYQQALGQGPEFLTYFQNEAQLDKSGLPSDRFFAERPEGSVSTLKIQRTQQEDSAVYLCASSPPSSGRDMETQYFGPGTRLLVL.

This chain joins TRBV20-1 and TRBJ2-1; D is perhaps TRBD1 (5 bases). Germline loops: CDR1 DFQATT, CDR2 SNEGSKA (reference sequence). V gave up 6 bases and J gave up 0 bases, with 12 bases separating them. The CDR3 is 14 amino acids. The CDR3 DNA reads as TGCAGTGCCACGACAGAAAGCTCCTACAATGAGCAGTTCTTC. Residues: CSATTESSYNEQFF.

The V call is TRBV19, the J call TRBJ2-7, with 11 bases that match TRBD1. The CDR3 is 13 residues long. V trimming: 5 bases; J trimming: 5 bases; junction bases outside the gene matches: 2. Germline CDR1 LNHDA, CDR2 SQIVND (reference sequence). The CDR3 bases are TGTGCCAGTAGTGGGACAGGGGGTCACGAGCAGTACTTC. Translating gives CASSGTGGHEQYF.

This clonotype was recorded at least ten times. CDR3 region: CASSLGIGDRSNEQFF. In DNA form, the CDR3 reads TGTGCCAGCAGCTTAGGGATAGGGGACAGATCCAATGAGCAGTTCTTC. The V call is TRBV7-6, the J call TRBJ2-1; 7 bases agree with TRBD1. V trimming: 1 base; J trimming: 6 bases; junction bases outside the gene matches: 9. The CDR3 covers 16 residues. The germline V gene has CDR1 SGHVS and CDR2 FNYEAQ.

In this sample, this clonotype turned up a few times. The chain employs TRBV7-6 and TRBJ2-7, with D perhaps matching TRBD2 (6 bases). The germline CDR1 and CDR2 sequences are SGHVS and FNYEAQ. The V end was cut by 5 bases, the J end by 3 bases, with 17 bases between. The CDR3 extends over 15 amino acids. In DNA form, the CDR3 reads TGTGCCAGCAGCCCTAACCGGGACTGGAACTACGAGCAGTACTTC. This translates into CASSPNRDWNYEQYF.

This clonotype was observed many times. The chain employs TRBV7-2 and TRBJ2-3; D gene ambiguous. From germline, CDR1 is SGHTA and CDR2 FQGNSA. V was shortened by 1 base and J by 4 bases, with 6 bases between the two germline ends. The CDR3 runs to 13 residues. The DNA for the CDR3 is TGTGCCAGCAGCTTAGAGGCGGCAGATACGCAGTATTTT. Its translation: CASSLEAADTQYF. The full variable domain, completed using reference TRBV7-2 and TRBJ2-3, is GAGVSQSPSNKVTEKGKDVELRCDPISGHTALYWYRQSLGQGLEFLIYFQGNSAPDKSGLPSDRFSAERTGGSVSTLTIQRTQQEDSAVYLCASSLEAADTQYFGPGTRLTVL.

This clonotype has ten or more counts. The chain couples TRBV7-9 to TRBJ2-5, with no clear D. The CDR3 is 14 residues long. Germline V gene sequence: CDR1 SEHNR, CDR2 FQNEAQ (reference sequence). Trimming took 3 bases from V and 2 from J, leaving 10 bases between them. The CDR3 bases are TGTGCCAGCAGCTTGGACGACGCTCAAGAGACCCAGTACTTC. It codes for CASSLDDAQETQYF.

There are many counts of this clonotype. V usage is TRBV7-2 and J usage is TRBJ2-7, with 10 positions matching TRBD1. J gave up 0 bases and V 5 bases, and 4 bases lay outside the gene matches. From germline, CDR1 is SGHTA and CDR2 FQGNSA. The CDR3 consists of 15 residues. This CDR3 reads CASSRQGASSYEQYF. CDR3 nucleotide sequence: TGTGCCAGCAGCCGACAGGGGGCGAGCTCCTACGAGCAGTACTTC. The full variable domain, in which reference TRBV7-2 and TRBJ2-7 provide the parts outside the CDR3, is GAGVSQSPSNKVTEKGKDVELRCDPISGHTALYWYRQSLGQGLEFLIYFQGNSAPDKSGLPSDRFSAERTGGSVSTLTIQRTQQEDSAVYLCASSRQGASSYEQYFGPGTRLTVT.

The rearrangement uses TRBV12-3 or TRBV12-4 and TRBJ1-1; D is ambiguous. V was cut by 7 bases and J by 6 bases, with 9 bases left in between. The CDR3 length is 11 residues. This chain's CDR3 is CASKRAAEAFF. The CDR3 DNA reads TGTGCCAGCAAAAGGGCCGCTGAAGCTTTCTTT.

The gene calls are TRBV5-4 and TRBJ2-3; tentatively, D is TRBD1 (6 bases). V was pared by 4 bases and J by 8 bases, with 20 bases between. The CDR3 runs 15 residues. Germline CDR1 is SGHNT and CDR2 is YYREEE (reference sequence). DNA for the CDR3: TGTGCCAGCAGCCCATCGTATGGGGGCGTCGGTACGCAGTATTTT. Its translation: CASSPSYGGVGTQYF.

This clonotype was found many times. The chain is built from TRBV7-2 and TRBJ1-5; tentative D call: TRBD1 (5 bases). Trimming removed 5 bases at V and 11 bases at J, with 19 bases between. CDR1 is SGHTA, CDR2 FQGNSA, per germline. The CDR3 has 14 residues. Here the CDR3 DNA reads TGTGCCAGCAGCCGCGTGGGTGGGGCCCGGGCCCAGCATTTT. Its translation: CASSRVGGARAQHF.

This clonotype was observed a handful of times. J is TRBJ1-4 and V is TRBV2; no firm D call. This CDR3 comprises 15 residues. Trimming removed 2 bases at V and 8 bases at J, with 15 bases between. Germline CDR1 is SNHLY and CDR2 is FYNNEI. The CDR3 here is CASSEITAVEEKLFF. CDR3 DNA sequence: TGTGCCAGCAGTGAAATAACAGCGGTCGAGGAAAAACTGTTTTTT. Drawing the rest from reference TRBV2 and TRBJ1-4, the complete variable domain is EPEVTQTPSHQVTQMGQEVILRCVPISNHLYFYWYRQILGQKVEFLVSFYNNEISEKSEIFDDQFSVERPDGSNFTLKIRSTKLEDSAMYFCASSEITAVEEKLFFGSGTQLSVL.

The V call is TRBV28, the J call TRBJ1-3, with D uncertain. Trimming shortened V by 0 bases and J by 2 bases, and 11 bases separated the two germline ends. This CDR3 is 16 amino acids long. Germline CDR1 and CDR2: MDHEN and SYDVKM. The CDR3 nucleotides are TGTGCCAGCAGTTTATGGCTTACGGCCACTGGAAACACCATATATTTT. Its protein is CASSLWLTATGNTIYF. Variable domain in full (rest from reference TRBV28 and TRBJ1-3): DVKVTQSSRYLVKRTGEKVFLECVQDMDHENMFWYRQDPGLGLRLIYFSYDVKMKEKGDIPEGYSVSREKKERFSLILESASTNQTSMYLCASSLWLTATGNTIYFGEGSWLTVV.